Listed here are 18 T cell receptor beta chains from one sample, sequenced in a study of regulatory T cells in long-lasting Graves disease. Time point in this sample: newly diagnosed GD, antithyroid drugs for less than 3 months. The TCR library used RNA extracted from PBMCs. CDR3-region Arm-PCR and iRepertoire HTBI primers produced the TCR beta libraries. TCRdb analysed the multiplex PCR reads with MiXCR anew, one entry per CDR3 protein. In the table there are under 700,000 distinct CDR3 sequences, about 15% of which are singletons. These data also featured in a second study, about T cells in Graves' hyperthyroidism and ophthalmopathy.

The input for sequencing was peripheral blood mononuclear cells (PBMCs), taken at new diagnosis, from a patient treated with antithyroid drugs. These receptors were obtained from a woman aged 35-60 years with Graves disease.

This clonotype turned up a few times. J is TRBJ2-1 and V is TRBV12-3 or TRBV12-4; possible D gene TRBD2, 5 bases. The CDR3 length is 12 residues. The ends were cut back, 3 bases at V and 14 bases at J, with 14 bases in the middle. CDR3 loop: CASSFGGPGEFF. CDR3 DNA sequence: TGTGCCAGCAGTTTTGGCGGACCCGGGGAGTTCTTC.

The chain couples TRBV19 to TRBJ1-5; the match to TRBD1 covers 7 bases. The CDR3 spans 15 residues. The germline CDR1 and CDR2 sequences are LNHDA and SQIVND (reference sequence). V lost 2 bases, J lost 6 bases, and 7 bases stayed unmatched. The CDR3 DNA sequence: TGTGCCAGTAGTATATCCAGGGGGGGCTTTCAGCCCCAGCATTTT. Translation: CASSISRGGFQPQHF.

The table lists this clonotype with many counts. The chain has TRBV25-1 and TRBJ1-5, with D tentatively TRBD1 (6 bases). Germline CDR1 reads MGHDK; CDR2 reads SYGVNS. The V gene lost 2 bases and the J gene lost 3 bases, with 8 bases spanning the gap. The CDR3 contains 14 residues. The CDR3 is CASSENRDNQPQHF. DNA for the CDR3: TGTGCCAGCAGTGAAAACAGGGACAATCAGCCCCAGCATTTT.

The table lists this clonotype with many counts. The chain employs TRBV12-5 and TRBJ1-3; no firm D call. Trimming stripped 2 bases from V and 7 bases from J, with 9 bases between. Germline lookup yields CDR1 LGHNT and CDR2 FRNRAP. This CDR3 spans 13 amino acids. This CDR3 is CASGLPPSNTIYF. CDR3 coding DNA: TGTGCTAGTGGTTTGCCCCCATCGAACACCATATATTTT.

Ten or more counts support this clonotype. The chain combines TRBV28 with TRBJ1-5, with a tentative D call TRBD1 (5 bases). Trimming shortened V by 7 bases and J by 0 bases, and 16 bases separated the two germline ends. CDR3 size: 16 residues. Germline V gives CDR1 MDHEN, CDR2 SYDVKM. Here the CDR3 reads CASIPTDSDSNQPQHF. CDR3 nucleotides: TGTGCCAGCATTCCTACTGACAGCGATAGCAATCAGCCCCAGCATTTT.

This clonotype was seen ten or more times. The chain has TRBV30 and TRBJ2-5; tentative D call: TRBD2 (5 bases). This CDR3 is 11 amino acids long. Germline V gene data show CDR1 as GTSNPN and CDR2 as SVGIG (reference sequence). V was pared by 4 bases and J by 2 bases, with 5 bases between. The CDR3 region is CAWTGQETQYF. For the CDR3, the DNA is TGTGCCTGGACGGGACAAGAGACCCAGTACTTC. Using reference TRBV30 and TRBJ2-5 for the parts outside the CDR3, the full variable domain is SQTIHQWPATLVQPVGSPLSLECTVEGTSNPNLYWYRQAAGRGLQLLFYSVGIGQISSEVPQNLSASRPQDRQFILSSKKLLLSDSGFYLCAWTGQETQYFGPGTRLLVL.

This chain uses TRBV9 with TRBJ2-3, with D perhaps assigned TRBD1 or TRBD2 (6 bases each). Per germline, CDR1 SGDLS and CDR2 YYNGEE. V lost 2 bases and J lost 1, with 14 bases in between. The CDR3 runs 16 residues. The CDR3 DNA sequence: TGTGCCAGCAGCGTTTTGGGGGGCGACGGCACAGATACGCAGTATTTT. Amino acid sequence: CASSVLGGDGTDTQYF.

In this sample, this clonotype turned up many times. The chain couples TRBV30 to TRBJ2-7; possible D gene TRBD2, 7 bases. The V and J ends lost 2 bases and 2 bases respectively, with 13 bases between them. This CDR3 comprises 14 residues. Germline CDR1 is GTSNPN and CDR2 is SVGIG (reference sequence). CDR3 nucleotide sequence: TGTGCCTGGAGTCGAGGGGGGGGAACCTACGAGCAGTACTTC. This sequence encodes CAWSRGGGTYEQYF.

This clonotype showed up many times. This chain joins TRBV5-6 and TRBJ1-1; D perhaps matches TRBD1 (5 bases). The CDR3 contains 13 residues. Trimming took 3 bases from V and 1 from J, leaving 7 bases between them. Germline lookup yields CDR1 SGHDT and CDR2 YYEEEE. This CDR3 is CASSWQGNTEAFF. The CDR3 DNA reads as TGTGCCAGCAGCTGGCAGGGGAACACTGAAGCTTTCTTT.

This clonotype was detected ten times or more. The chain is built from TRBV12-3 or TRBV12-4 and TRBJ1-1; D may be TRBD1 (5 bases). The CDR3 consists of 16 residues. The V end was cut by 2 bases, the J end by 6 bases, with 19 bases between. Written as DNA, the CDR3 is TGTGCCAGCAGTTTAAGGGGAGGCCGGGGGTTTTCTGAAGCTTTCTTT. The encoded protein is CASSLRGGRGFSEAFF.

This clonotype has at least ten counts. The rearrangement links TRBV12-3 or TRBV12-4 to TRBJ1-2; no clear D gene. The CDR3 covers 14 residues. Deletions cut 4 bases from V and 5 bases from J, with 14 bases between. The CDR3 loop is CASSSIWMIYGYTF. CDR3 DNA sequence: TGTGCCAGCAGTTCCATATGGATGATTTATGGCTACACCTTC.

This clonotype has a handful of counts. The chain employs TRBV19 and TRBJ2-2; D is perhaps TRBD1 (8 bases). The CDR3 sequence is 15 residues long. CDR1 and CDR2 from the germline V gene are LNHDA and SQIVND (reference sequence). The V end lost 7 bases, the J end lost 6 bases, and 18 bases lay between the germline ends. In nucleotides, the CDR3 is TGTGCCAGTATCGAAACAGGGGGGGGATCCGGGGAGCTGTTTTTT. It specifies CASIETGGGSGELFF.

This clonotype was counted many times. The CDR3 nucleotides are TGTGCCAGCAGCTTAGTTTCAGGGACGGACACTGAAGCTTTCTTT. Translation: CASSLVSGTDTEAFF. This chain links TRBV7-8 with TRBJ1-1; a weak D match, TRBD1 (5 bases). V lost 1 base, J lost 3 bases, and 12 bases lay in between. This CDR3 is built from 15 residues. Germline V gene lookup returns CDR1 SGHVS and CDR2 FQNEAQ.

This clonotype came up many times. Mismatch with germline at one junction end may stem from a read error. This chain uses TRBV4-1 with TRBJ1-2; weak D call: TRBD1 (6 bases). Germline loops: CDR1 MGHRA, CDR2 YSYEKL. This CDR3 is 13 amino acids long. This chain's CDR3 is CASSQGGGDGYTF. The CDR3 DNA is TGTGCCAGCAGCCAAGGAGGGGGTGATGGCTACACCTTC.

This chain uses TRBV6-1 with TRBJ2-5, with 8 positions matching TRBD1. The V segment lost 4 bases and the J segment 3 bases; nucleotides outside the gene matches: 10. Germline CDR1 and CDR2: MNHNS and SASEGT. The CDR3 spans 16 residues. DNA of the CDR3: TGTGCCAGCAGTGCGAAGGGTCGGGGACAGGAAGAGACCCAGTACTTC. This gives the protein CASSAKGRGQEETQYF.

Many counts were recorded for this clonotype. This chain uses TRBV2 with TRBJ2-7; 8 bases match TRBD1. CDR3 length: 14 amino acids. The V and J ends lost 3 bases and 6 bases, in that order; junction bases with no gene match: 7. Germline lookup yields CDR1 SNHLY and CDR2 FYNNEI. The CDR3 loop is CASSERDRPLEQYF. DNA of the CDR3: TGTGCCAGCAGTGAGAGGGACAGGCCCCTCGAGCAGTACTTC.

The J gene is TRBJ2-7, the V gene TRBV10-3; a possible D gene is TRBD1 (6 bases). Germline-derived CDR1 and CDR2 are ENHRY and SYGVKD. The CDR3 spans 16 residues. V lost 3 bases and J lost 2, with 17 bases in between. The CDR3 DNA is TGTGCCATCAGTGACCCAGAGGGGACACTTACCTACGAGCAGTACTTC. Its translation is CAISDPEGTLTYEQYF.

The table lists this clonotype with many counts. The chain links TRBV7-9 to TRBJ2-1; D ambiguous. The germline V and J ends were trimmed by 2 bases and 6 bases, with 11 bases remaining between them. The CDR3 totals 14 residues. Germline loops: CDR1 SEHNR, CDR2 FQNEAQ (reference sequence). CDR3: CASSLWNSGNEQFF. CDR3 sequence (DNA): TGTGCCAGCAGCTTATGGAACTCGGGCAATGAGCAGTTCTTC.